A single T cell receptor beta chain is shown here with its context. It has no known antigen specificity. No base-level quality is on record; no much larger clone is a single base apart. These data belong to a study of CD8+ T cells in alopecia areata (dated by TCRdb to between 2017 and 2018). Regarding the study in general: The treated patients took part in an open-label pilot trial in which moderate-to-severe alopecia areata was treated with oral tofacitinib at 5 to 10 mg twice daily. Patients received tofacitinib for 6 to 18 months and were then followed off drug for 6 months to check for delayed response and recurrence. For the treated patients, the SALT score, which quantifies what percentage of scalp surface area is affected, served as the measure of disease severity. The study used high-throughput TCRbeta sequencing to examine T cell clonal expansion in alopecia areata, in both the C3H/HeJ mouse model and human patients. Human TCRbeta sequencing covered scalp tissue and sorted CD4+ and CD8+ peripheral blood T cells from patchy and totalis/universalis alopecia areata patients and healthy controls. Tofacitinib-treated patients had biopsies at baseline and at 4 and 24 weeks of treatment, with a later scalp biopsy in several patients. Clonality in the scalp was compared among normal scalp (n=4), patchy alopecia areata scalp (n=8), and alopecia totalis/universalis scalp (n=8). RNA was obtained with the PAXgene miRNA kit for fixed scalp, the miRNeasy kit for PBMCs, and the RNeasy kit for mouse skin. immunoSEQ multiplex PCR using 35 Vbeta forward primers and 13 Jbeta reverse primers was used to amplify TCRbeta CDR3 regions.

The treatment or condition label on this specimen signifies: oral pan-JAK inhibitor, 5-10 mg twice daily. Lesional scalp punch biopsies and peripheral blood were obtained from alopecia areata patients. PBMCs were separated by density centrifugation and stained for CD3, CD4 and CD8, after which CD4+ and CD8+ T cells were sorted on a FACSAria. Broader findings and caveats from the paper: Compared with normal scalp, lesional scalp had higher clonality and more expanded CD8+ clones, particularly in alopecia totalis/universalis, a pattern that suggests antigenic drive. The treated cohort was small, with a single nonresponder, so links between baseline CD8+ expansion and response need larger studies. During tofacitinib treatment, many expanded lesional clones remained in scalp and blood, and this persistence may partly explain relapse after treatment is stopped. Resident alphabeta T cells in normal human skin are also sequenced, complicating scalp TCR repertoire analysis, unlike mouse skin dominated by gammadelta T cells. Tofacitinib significantly lowered scalp clonality and the number of expanded CD8+ clones among the top 100 scalp clones. Shared TCR sequences between patients were less evident than in mice, which may be partly attributable to HLA diversity in the patient population.

The receptor library was made with the immunoSEQ multiplex PCR assay. For TCR sequencing, RNA was extracted from every sample and reverse transcribed into cDNA to serve as template. SuperScript III was used for first-strand cDNA synthesis, primed with a 2:1 mix of oligo-dT and random hexamers. Amplification bias was assessed with a synthetic immune receptor repertoire, and residual bias was removed computationally. For the original study's pipeline: Raw reads were preprocessed to remove errors, and CDR3 was defined by IMGT conventions from the conserved cysteine to phenylalanine. To get clonality, Shannon entropy was normalized by log2 of the number of productive unique TCRs and the result was subtracted from 1. CD4 or CD8 identity of scalp clones was inferred by cross-referencing scalp TCRbeta sequences with sorted blood CD4 and CD8 repertoires. Not all clones reach the TCRdb copy of this immuneACCESS table, which keeps in-frame sequences only. Checked studies attribute under half of the gap to unresolved V genes and leave the rest unexplained. D and trimming were read from the DNA, whereas the V and J calls and clone size are those reported in that table. Present in this sample are 150,000 to 200,000 clones, under 80% of which were seen just once. Together, the top ten hold 1.3% of the sample.

Taken from the germline V gene (reference sequence), the CDR1 and CDR2 loops are DFQATT and SNEGSKA. Between the V and J ends, shortened by 3 bases and 7 bases respectively, the junction contains 9 bases. Its CDR3 holds 11 amino acids, cysteine through phenylalanine. Solely the CDR3 DNA is kept, with 33 bases framed from the first base. The sequence came from a human donor with alopecia areata. In this chain, TRBV20-1 is recombined with TRBJ1-1; tentative D gene TRBD1, with 6 bases matching. The specimen comprised CD4+ T cells sorted from blood, sampled between weeks 49 and 50, from a patient treated with tofacitinib. The CDR3 here reads CSASQDSEAFF. The sequenced DNA is TGCAGTGCTAGCCAGGACAGTGAAGCTTTCTTT.